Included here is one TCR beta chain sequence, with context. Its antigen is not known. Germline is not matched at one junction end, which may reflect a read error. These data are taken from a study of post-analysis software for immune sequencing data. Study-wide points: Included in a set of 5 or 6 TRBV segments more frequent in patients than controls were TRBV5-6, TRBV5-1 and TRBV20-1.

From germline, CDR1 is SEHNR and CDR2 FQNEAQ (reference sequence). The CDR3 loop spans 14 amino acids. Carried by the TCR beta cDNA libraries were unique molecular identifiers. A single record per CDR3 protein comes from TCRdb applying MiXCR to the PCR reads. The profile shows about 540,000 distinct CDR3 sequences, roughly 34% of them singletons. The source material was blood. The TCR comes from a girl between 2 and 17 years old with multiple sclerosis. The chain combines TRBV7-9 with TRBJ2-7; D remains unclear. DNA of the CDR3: TGTGCCGGCAGCTTACACCTTGAGGCCAACGAGCAGTACTTC. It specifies CAGSLHLEANEQYF.